This TCR beta chain came from a study of CD8+ T cells in alopecia areata (dated by TCRdb to 2016 to 2019). Looking at the study overall: The treated patients took part in an open-label pilot trial in which moderate-to-severe alopecia areata was treated with oral tofacitinib at 5 to 10 mg twice daily. To study T cell clonal expansion in alopecia areata, the researchers applied high-throughput TCRbeta sequencing to both the C3H/HeJ mouse model and human patients. TCRbeta CDR3 regions were amplified by immunoSEQ multiplex PCR using 35 Vbeta forward and 13 Jbeta reverse primers. RNA was extracted with the PAXgene miRNA kit for fixed scalp, the miRNeasy kit for PBMCs, and the RNeasy kit for mouse skin. Biopsies were taken from tofacitinib-treated patients at baseline and again at 4 and 24 weeks into treatment, and several of those patients also had a later scalp biopsy. In treated patients, disease severity was measured using the SALT score, which gives the percentage of scalp surface area affected. Tofacitinib was given for 6 to 18 months, followed by 6 months of follow-up off drug to assess delayed response and recurrence. Scalp tissue and sorted CD4+ and CD8+ peripheral blood T cells from patchy and totalis/universalis alopecia areata patients and from healthy controls were covered by human TCRbeta sequencing. Clonality in the scalp was compared among normal scalp (n=4), patchy alopecia areata scalp (n=8), and alopecia totalis/universalis scalp (n=8). What the research found in general, with its limitations: Compared with mice, TCR sequences shared between patients were less clear, possibly partly because of HLA diversity across the patient population. Tofacitinib significantly lowered scalp clonality and the number of expanded CD8+ clones among the top 100 scalp clones. Many expanded lesional clones were found to persist in scalp and blood during tofacitinib treatment, and relapse after treatment cessation may be partly explained by this persistence. Because the treated cohort was small and had only one nonresponder, larger studies are needed to examine links between baseline CD8+ expansion and response. Resident alphabeta T cells in normal human skin are also sequenced, complicating scalp TCR repertoire analysis, unlike mouse skin dominated by gammadelta T cells. Compared with normal scalp, lesional scalp, particularly in alopecia totalis/universalis, had higher clonality and more expanded CD8+ clones, which suggests antigenic drive.

The treatment or condition label for this specimen denotes: oral pan-JAK inhibitor, 5-10 mg twice daily. Lesional scalp punch biopsies and peripheral blood were collected from alopecia areata patients. After PBMCs were isolated by density centrifugation and stained for CD3, CD4 and CD8, a FACSAria was used to sort CD4+ and CD8+ T cells. As regards this clone: There is no known antigen for this receptor. Base qualities are missing; no much larger clone stands one base away.

The junction carries 12 bases between V and J, which are trimmed by 1 base and 5 bases respectively. The CDR3 numbers 14 residues from cysteine through phenylalanine. This entry keeps only the CDR3 DNA: 42 bases, framed from base 1. Looking up the germline V gene yields CDR1 SGHRS and CDR2 YFSETQ. The library was obtained by the immunoSEQ multiplex PCR assay. To provide template for TCR sequencing, every sample had RNA extracted and reverse transcribed into cDNA. First-strand cDNA was synthesized with SuperScript III using a 2:1 mix of oligo-dT and random hexamers. A synthetic immune receptor repertoire was used to assess amplification bias, and residual bias was removed computationally. The source study handled its data this way. Raw reads were preprocessed to remove errors, and CDR3 was defined by IMGT conventions from the conserved cysteine to phenylalanine. Clonality was computed as 1 minus the Shannon entropy, with the entropy normalized by log2 of the number of productive unique TCRs. Whether scalp clones were CD4 or CD8 was inferred by matching scalp TCRbeta sequences against CD4 and CD8 repertoires sorted from blood. Sourced from immuneACCESS, this table was stored by TCRdb with only in-frame sequences that have V and J called. A share of the clones is absent; for the studies checked, an unresolved V gene accounts for under half, and the remainder has no known explanation. V and J calls plus clone size are reproduced from that table; the DNA served to infer D and trimming. This sample has under 250,000 clones in its table, and 66% of those were observed once. The ten largest clones take up 1.2% of the sample.

The chain is encoded by TRBV5-1 joined to TRBJ1-1; 5 matching bases give a weak D call of TRBD1. The TCR originated in a human donor with alopecia areata. The sample was CD4+ T cells sorted from blood, taken at approximately week 42, from a patient treated with tofacitinib. The DNA sequence is as follows: TGCGCCAGCAGCTTGTACGAGGGGCGAACTGAAGCTTTCTTT. Translated, it reads CASSLYEGRTEAFF.